This T cell receptor (beta chain) was recorded in a study of naive and memory T cell subsets. Treatment reported: skin biopsy from PPD injection site in Mantoux-positive individual. The library had UMIs added by 3' ligation of an oligonucleotide to TCR cDNA. The CDR3 is made up of 14 amino acids. Germline CDR1 is MNHEY and CDR2 is SMNVEV (reference sequence). The V gene lost 0 bases and the J gene lost 2 bases, with 7 bases spanning the gap. Four PCR rounds used nested alpha and beta constant region primers plus the SP2 primer. One entry per CDR3 protein, called by TCRdb with MiXCR from the UMI-ligation and nested PCR reads. The data show more than 30,000 distinct CDR3 sequences, approximately 9.9% seen once. The table lists this clonotype with many counts.

The source of this sequence is an adult in good health. The V and J genes are TRBV27 and TRBJ1-2; unclear D gene. The sample consisted of skin, taken from a tuberculin skin test site. CDR3 bases: TGTGCCAGCAGTTTATCACCCAGAAACTATGGCTACACCTTC. As protein: CASSLSPRNYGYTF.